Listed below are T cell receptor beta chains from one sample, sequenced in a study of T cell responses to AZD1222 COVID-19 vaccine. Data came from immunoSEQ multiplex PCR; TCRdb stores just in-frame clones and leaves some out. In the table there are nearly 200,000 clones, 85% to 95% of which are singletons. Sequenced material: peripheral blood, taken 28 days after the second AZD1222 dose. These receptors originate from an adult who received the AZD1222 COVID-19 vaccine. CDR3s include the opening cysteine and the closing phenylalanine or tryptophan. A D gene is named only where the DNA matches it firmly. The size field is filled for only some rows; it gives once, few, many or a size class.

>NA|TRBV30|13|TRBJ2-7|TRBD1
TGTGCCTGGAGTCCGGGACAGCCCTCGGAGCAGTACTTC
CAWSPGQPSEQYF
>once|TRBV14|17|TRBJ2-1|TRBD2
TGTGCCAGCAGCCAAGCCCCGGGAATTAGCGGGTACAATGAGCAGTTCTTC
CASSQAPGISGYNEQFF
>NA|TRBV12-5|13|TRBJ1-2|NA
TGTGCTAGTGGCCAGGACATTCATGGCGGCTACACCTTC
CASGQDIHGGYTF
>NA|TRBV25-1|15|TRBJ2-5|NA
TGTGCCAGCAGTGAGTTCGTAGGCGAGATGGAGACCCAGTACTTC
CASSEFVGEMETQYF
>NA|TRBV2|12|TRBJ1-2|NA
TGTGCCAGCAGTGGCGGTGGGGTAGGCTACACCTTC
CASSGGGVGYTF
>NA|TRBV2|13|TRBJ1-1|NA
TGTGCCAGCACCTTCGGTGGGCCAGGGGTAGCTTTCTTT
CASTFGGPGVAFF
>NA|TRBV5-1|14|TRBJ1-2|NA
TGCGCCAGCAGCTCCATTTCACCTACCTATGGCTACACCTTC
CASSSISPTYGYTF
>NA|TRBV13|17|TRBJ1-2|NA
TGTGCCAGCAGCCTATGGACTCAGGCCCTTTCTAACTATGGCTACACCTTC
CASSLWTQALSNYGYTF
>NA|TRBV12-3/TRBV12-4|11|TRBJ2-7|NA
TGTGCCAGCAGCGCATCCTACGAGCAGTACTTC
CASSASYEQYF
>NA|TRBV3-1/TRBV3-2|14|TRBJ1-2|TRBD1
TGTGCCAGCAACCATGCGGCAGGGGGTCTTGGCTACACCTTC
CASNHAAGGLGYTF
>NA|TRBV5-6|16|TRBJ1-4|NA
TGTGCCAGCAGCTCATGGGGCACAGGAGAAAATGAAAAACTGTTTTTT
CASSSWGTGENEKLFF
>NA|TRBV10-3|17|TRBJ2-2|NA
TGTGCCATCAGGGGCAGCGGGCTAGCCCCCAACACCGGGGAGCTGTTTTTT
CAIRGSGLAPNTGELFF
>NA|TRBV30|16|TRBJ1-5|TRBD1
TGTGCCTGGAGCTTGACAGGGGTTCCTAGCAATCAGCCCCAGCATTTT
CAWSLTGVPSNQPQHF
>NA|TRBV4-2|16|TRBJ1-3|TRBD1
TGTGCCAGCAGCCAAGCAGGACAGGGCTCTGGAAACACCATATATTTT
CASSQAGQGSGNTIYF
>NA|TRBV5-1|15|TRBJ2-2|TRBD1
TGCGCCAGCAGATCACAGGGGGCGAACACCGGGGAGCTGTTTTTT
CASRSQGANTGELFF
>NA|TRBV6-2/TRBV6-3|15|TRBJ1-5|NA
TGTGCCAGCAGTCGACCGGGGGTAGGGGATCAGCCCCAGCATTTT
CASSRPGVGDQPQHF
>NA|TRBV6-1|13|TRBJ1-5|NA
TGTGCCAGCAGTGAAACCGGGAAACAGCCCCAGCATTTT
CASSETGKQPQHF
>NA|TRBV19|13|TRBJ1-1|NA
TGTGCCAGTAGAGGAGGGGACATCACTGAAGCTTTCTTT
CASRGGDITEAFF
>few|TRBV19|13|TRBJ1-2|NA
TGTGCCAGTAGTACACAGGAGGACTATGGCTACACCTTC
CASSTQEDYGYTF
>NA|TRBV6-2/TRBV6-3|14|TRBJ2-2|NA
TGTGCCAGCAGTAATAGCGTTTCCACCGGGGAGCTGTTTTTT
CASSNSVSTGELFF
>NA|TRBV2|16|TRBJ1-6|TRBD1
TGTGCCAGCAGCATACGGGACAGGGGGCCGCATTCACCCCTCCACTTT
CASSIRDRGPHSPLHF
>few|TRBV7-8|16|TRBJ1-1|TRBD1
TGTGCCAGCAGCCGGACAGGGATCCCCGTGAACACTGAAGCTTTCTTT
CASSRTGIPVNTEAFF
>NA|TRBV6-5|15|TRBJ2-2|TRBD1
TGTGCCAGCAGAAGACAGGGGCCGAACACCGGGGAGCTGTTTTTT
CASRRQGPNTGELFF